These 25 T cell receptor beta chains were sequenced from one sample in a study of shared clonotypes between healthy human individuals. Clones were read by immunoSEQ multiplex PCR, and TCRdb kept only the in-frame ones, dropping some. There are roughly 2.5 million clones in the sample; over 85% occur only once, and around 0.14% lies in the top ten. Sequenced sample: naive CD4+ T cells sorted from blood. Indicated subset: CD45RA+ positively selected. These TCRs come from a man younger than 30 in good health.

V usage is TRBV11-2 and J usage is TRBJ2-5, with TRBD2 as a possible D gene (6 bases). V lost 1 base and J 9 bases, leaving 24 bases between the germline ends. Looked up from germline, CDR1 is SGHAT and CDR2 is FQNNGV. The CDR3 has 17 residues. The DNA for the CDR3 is TGTGCCAGCAGCTTAGCGTTTGCGCCGAGTGGGGGGTCGGCCCAGTACTTC. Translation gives CASSLAFAPSGGSAQYF.

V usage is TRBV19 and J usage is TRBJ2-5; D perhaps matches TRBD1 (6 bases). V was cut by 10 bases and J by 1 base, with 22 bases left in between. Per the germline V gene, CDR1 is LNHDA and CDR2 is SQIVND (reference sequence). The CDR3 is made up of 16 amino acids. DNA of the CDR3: TGTGCCAATATTCGCACAGGGACCGATAGCCAAGAGACCCAGTACTTC. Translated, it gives CANIRTGTDSQETQYF.

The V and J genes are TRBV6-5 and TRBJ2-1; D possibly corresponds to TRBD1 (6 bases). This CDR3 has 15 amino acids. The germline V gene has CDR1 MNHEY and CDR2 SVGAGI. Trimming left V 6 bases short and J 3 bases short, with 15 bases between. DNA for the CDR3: TGTGCCAGCAGCCCGAACAGGGTCTTCTACAATGAGCAGTTCTTC. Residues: CASSPNRVFYNEQFF.

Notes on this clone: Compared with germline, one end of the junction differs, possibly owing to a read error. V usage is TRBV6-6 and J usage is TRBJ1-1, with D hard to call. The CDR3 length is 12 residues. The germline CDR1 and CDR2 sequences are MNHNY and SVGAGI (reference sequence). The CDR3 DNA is TGTGCCGGCAGTTACGGCTACACTGAAGCTTTCTTT. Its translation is CAGSYGYTEAFF.

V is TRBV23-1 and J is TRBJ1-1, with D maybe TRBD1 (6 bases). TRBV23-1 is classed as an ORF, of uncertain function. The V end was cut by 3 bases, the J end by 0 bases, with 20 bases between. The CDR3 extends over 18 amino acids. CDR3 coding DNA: TGCGCCAGCAGTCACTCCCCCCTCACAGGGTTCATGAACACTGAAGCTTTCTTT. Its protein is CASSHSPLTGFMNTEAFF.

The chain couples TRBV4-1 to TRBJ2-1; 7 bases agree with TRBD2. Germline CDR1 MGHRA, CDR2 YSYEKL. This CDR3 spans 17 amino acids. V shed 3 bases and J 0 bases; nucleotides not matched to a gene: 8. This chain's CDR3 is CASSQSSGISSYNEQFF. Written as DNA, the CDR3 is TGCGCCAGCAGCCAGTCGAGCGGGATAAGCTCCTACAATGAGCAGTTCTTC.

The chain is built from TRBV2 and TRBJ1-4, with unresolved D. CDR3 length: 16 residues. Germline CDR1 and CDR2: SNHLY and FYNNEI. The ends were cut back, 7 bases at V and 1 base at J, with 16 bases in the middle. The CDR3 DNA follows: TGTGCCAGCATGCGGCAGGCCTCAGGAACTAATGAAAAACTGTTTTTT. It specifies CASMRQASGTNEKLFF. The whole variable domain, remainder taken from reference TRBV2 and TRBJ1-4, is EPEVTQTPSHQVTQMGQEVILRCVPISNHLYFYWYRQILGQKVEFLVSFYNNEISEKSEIFDDQFSVERPDGSNFTLKIRSTKLEDSAMYFCASMRQASGTNEKLFFGSGTQLSVL.

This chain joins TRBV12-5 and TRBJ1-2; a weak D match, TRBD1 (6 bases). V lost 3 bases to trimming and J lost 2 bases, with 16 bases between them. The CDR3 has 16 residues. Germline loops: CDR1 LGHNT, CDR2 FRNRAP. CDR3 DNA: TGTGCTAGTGGTTTTCGAGCGGGGGGCGCCAACTATGGCTACACCTTC. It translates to CASGFRAGGANYGYTF.

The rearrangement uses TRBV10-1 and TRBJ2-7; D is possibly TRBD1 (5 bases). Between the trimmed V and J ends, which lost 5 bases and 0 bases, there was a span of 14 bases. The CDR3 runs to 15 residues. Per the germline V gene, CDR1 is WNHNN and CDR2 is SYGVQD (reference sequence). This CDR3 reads CASSKGAASSYEQYF. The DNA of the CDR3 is TGCGCCAGCAGTAAAGGGGCGGCTAGCTCCTACGAGCAGTACTTC.

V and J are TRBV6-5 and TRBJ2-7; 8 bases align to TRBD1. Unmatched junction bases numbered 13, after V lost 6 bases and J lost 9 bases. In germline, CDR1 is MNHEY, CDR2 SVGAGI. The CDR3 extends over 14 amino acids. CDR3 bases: TGTGCCAGCAGCTCGGACAGGGACATCTCCAGGCAGTACTTC. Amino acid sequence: CASSSDRDISRQYF.

DNA for the CDR3: TGTGCCAGTAGTCAAGGGGTGCTGACTTTC. Its translation is CASSQGVLTF. V usage is TRBV19 and J usage is TRBJ2-6, with D tentatively TRBD1 (5 bases). V was cut by 5 bases and J by 16 bases, with 9 bases left in between. Germline V gene sequence: CDR1 LNHDA, CDR2 SQIVND (reference sequence). The CDR3 spans 10 residues.

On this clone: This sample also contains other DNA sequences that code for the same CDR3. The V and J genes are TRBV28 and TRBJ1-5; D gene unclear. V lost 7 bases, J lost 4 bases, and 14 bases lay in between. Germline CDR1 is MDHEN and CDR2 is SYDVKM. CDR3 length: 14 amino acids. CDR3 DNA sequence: TGTGCCAGCATATCGGGCCCTTCTAATCAGCCCCAGCATTTT. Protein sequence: CASISGPSNQPQHF.

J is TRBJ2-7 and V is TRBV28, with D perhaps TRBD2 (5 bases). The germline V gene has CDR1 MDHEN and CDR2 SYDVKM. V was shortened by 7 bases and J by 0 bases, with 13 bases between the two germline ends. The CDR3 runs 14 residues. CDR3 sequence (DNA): TGTGCCAGCACCTCCCCGGGGAGCTCCTACGAGCAGTACTTC. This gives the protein CASTSPGSSYEQYF. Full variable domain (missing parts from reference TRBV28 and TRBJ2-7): DVKVTQSSRYLVKRTGEKVFLECVQDMDHENMFWYRQDPGLGLRLIYFSYDVKMKEKGDIPEGYSVSREKKERFSLILESASTNQTSMYLCASTSPGSSYEQYFGPGTRLTVT.

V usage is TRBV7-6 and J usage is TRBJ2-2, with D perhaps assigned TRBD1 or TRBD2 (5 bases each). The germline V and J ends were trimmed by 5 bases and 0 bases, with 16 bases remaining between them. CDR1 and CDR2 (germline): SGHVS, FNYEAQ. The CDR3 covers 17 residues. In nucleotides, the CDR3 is TGTGCCAGCAGCCGCTCGGGGACGCCTGCGAACACCGGGGAGCTGTTTTTT. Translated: CASSRSGTPANTGELFF.

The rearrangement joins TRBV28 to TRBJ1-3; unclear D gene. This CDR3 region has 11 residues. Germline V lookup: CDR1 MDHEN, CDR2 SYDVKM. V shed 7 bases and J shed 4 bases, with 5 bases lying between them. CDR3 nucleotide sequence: TGTGCCAGCATCGGGGGAAACACCATATATTTT. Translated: CASIGGNTIYF.

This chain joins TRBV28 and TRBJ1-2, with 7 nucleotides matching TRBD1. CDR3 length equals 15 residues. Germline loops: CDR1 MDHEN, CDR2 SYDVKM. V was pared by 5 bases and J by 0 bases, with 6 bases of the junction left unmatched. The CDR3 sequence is CASSPGGTANYGYTF. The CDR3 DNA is TGTGCCAGCAGTCCCGGGGGGACAGCTAACTATGGCTACACCTTC.

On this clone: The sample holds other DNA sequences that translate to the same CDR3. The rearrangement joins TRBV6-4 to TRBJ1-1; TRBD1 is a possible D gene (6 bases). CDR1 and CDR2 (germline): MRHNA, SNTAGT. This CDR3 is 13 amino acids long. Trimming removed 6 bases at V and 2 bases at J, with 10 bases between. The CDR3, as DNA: TGTGCCAGCAGCCAACAGGGTAACACTGAAGCTTTCTTT. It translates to CASSQQGNTEAFF.

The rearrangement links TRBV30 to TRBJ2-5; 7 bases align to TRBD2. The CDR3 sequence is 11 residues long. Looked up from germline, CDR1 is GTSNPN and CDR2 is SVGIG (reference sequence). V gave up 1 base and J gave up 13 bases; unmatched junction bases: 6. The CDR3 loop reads CAWSEGGRSYF. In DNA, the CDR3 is TGTGCCTGGAGTGAGGGAGGGCGATCGTACTTC.

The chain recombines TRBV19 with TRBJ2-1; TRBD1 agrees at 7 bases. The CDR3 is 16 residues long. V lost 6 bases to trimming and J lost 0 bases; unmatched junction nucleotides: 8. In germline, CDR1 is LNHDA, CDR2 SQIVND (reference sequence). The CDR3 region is CASRNGQVSSYNEQFF. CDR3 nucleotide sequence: TGTGCCAGTAGAAACGGACAGGTGAGCTCCTACAATGAGCAGTTCTTC.

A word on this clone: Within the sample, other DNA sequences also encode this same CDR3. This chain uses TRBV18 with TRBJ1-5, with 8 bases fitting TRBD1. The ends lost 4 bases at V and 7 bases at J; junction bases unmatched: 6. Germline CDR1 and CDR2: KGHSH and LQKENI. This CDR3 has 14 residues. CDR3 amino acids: CASSLGQGRQPQHF. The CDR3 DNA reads TGTGCCAGCTCACTAGGACAGGGCAGGCAGCCCCAGCATTTT.

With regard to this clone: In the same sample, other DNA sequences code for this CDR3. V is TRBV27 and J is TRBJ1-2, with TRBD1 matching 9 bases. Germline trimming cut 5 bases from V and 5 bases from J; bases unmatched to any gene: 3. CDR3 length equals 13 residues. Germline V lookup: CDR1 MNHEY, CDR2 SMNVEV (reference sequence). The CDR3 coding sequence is TGTGCCAGCAGTCCGACAGGGGGGTATGGCTACACCTTC. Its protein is CASSPTGGYGYTF.

As DNA, the CDR3 is TGTGCCTGGAGTGCCGGGTCCGGGGAGCTGTTTTTT. It translates to CAWSAGSGELFF. This sequence joins TRBV30 and TRBJ2-2, with no clear D. V was cut by 1 base and J by 6 bases, with 6 bases left in between. The CDR3 totals 12 residues. CDR1 is GTSNPN, CDR2 SVGIG, per germline (reference sequence).

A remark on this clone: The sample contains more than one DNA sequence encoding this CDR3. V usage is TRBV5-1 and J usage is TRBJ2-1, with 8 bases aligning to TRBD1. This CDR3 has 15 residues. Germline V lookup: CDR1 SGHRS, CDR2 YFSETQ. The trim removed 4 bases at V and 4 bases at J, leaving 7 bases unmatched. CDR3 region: CASSAGTGPYNEQFF. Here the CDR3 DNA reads TGCGCCAGCAGCGCCGGGACAGGACCATACAATGAGCAGTTCTTC.

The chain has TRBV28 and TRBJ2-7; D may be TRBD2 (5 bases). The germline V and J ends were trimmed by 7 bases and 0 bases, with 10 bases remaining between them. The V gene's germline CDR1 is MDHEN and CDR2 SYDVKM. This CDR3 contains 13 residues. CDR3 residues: CASTAGSSYEQYF. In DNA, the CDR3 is TGTGCCAGCACCGCTGGGAGCTCCTACGAGCAGTACTTC. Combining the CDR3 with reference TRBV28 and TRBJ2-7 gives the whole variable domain DVKVTQSSRYLVKRTGEKVFLECVQDMDHENMFWYRQDPGLGLRLIYFSYDVKMKEKGDIPEGYSVSREKKERFSLILESASTNQTSMYLCASTAGSSYEQYFGPGTRLTVT.

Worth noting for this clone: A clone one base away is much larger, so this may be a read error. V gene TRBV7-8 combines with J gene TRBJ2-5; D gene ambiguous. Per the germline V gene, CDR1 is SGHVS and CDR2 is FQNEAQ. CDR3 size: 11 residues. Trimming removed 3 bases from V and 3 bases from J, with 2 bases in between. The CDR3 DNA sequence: TGTGCCAGCAGCTTTAAAGAGACCCAGTACTTC. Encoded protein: CASSFKETQYF.